The next 13 T cell receptor beta chains were all read from a single sample in a study of T cells in Graves' hyperthyroidism and ophthalmopathy. Using RNA transcripts as the source, TCR beta CDR3 regions were amplified. HTBI primers were employed in a first-round RT-PCR of the TCR CDR3. From the multiplex PCR reads, TCRdb called clonotypes with MiXCR, one entry per CDR3 protein. This table holds approximately 410,000 distinct CDR3 sequences, roughly 14% found once. The sample was blood. The source of these receptors is a man aged 18 to 30 with Graves' ophthalmopathy.

The gene calls are TRBV18 and TRBJ2-4; 11 bases map to TRBD2. The trim removed 1 base at V and 2 bases at J, leaving 7 bases unmatched. Germline loops: CDR1 KGHSH, CDR2 LQKENI. The CDR3 is made up of 18 amino acids. The CDR3 here is CASSPLAGGPGTKNIQYF. DNA of the CDR3: TGTGCCAGCTCACCACTAGCGGGAGGGCCTGGAACCAAAAACATTCAGTACTTC.

On this clonotype itself: A single base separates this from a much larger clone, so it may be a read error. The V and J genes are TRBV10-3 and TRBJ2-7; D ambiguous. The CDR3 runs 13 residues. The germline V gene encodes CDR1 ENHRY and CDR2 SYGVKD. The CDR3 loop is CDISEKGSHEQYF. The CDR3 DNA follows: TGTGACATCAGTGAGAAAGGCTCCCACGAGCAGTACTTC.

This chain uses TRBV28 with TRBJ1-1; D is uncertain. Germline V gene lookup returns CDR1 MDHEN and CDR2 SYDVKM. This CDR3 comprises 17 residues. The V and J ends lost 5 bases and 3 bases respectively, with 22 bases between them. CDR3 coding DNA: TGTGCCAGCAGTGAGTCTTACGGGAAGAAGGGCGACACTGAAGCTTTCTTT. Its translation: CASSESYGKKGDTEAFF.

The chain recombines TRBV20-1 with TRBJ2-3, with D perhaps given as TRBD1 or TRBD2 (5 bases each). The CDR3 runs to 14 residues. CDR1 and CDR2 from the germline V gene are DFQATT and SNEGSKA (reference sequence). Trimming shortened V by 6 bases and J by 0 bases, and 13 bases separated the two germline ends. The CDR3 nucleotides are TGCAGTGCCGCTCCGGGACCAAGCACAGATACGCAGTATTTT. Translated: CSAAPGPSTDTQYF.

There are many counts of this clonotype. The chain employs TRBV20-1 and TRBJ1-2, with 7 bases that match TRBD1. Germline values: CDR1 DFQATT, CDR2 SNEGSKA (reference sequence). The CDR3 has 16 amino acids. Trimming took 6 bases from V and 4 from J; bases not matched to a gene: 17. DNA of the CDR3: TGCAGTGCGGGGGGGGGCTACACAGGGGTCGGCTATGGCTACACCTTC. It translates to CSAGGGYTGVGYGYTF.

This clonotype was observed at least ten times. The chain uses TRBV10-3 and TRBJ2-2, with 9 bases that match TRBD1. Germline CDR1 is ENHRY and CDR2 is SYGVKD. CDR3 length: 14 amino acids. Unmatched junction bases numbered 6, after V lost 8 bases and J lost 5 bases. The DNA for the CDR3 is TGTGCCATCCAAGGGACAGGGATGACCGGGGAGCTGTTTTTT. Translating gives CAIQGTGMTGELFF.

This clonotype was counted a few times. The V and J genes are TRBV18 and TRBJ2-7; D might be TRBD2 (7 bases). The CDR3 spans 14 residues. Germline CDR1 reads KGHSH; CDR2 reads LQKENI. With 10 bases removed from V and 4 bases from J, the gap between germline ends came to 20 bases. CDR3 bases: TGTGCCACCTCTCGGGGGGCGACCCCATACGAGCAGTACTTC. It codes for CATSRGATPYEQYF. The complete variable domain, with remaining parts taken from reference TRBV18 and TRBJ2-7, reads NAGVMQNPRHLVRRRGQEARLRCSPMKGHSHVYWYRQLPEEGLKFMVYLQKENIIDESGMPKERFSAEFPKEGPSILRIQQVVRGDSAAYFCATSRGATPYEQYFGPGTRLTVT.

This clonotype was detected only a few times. The chain uses TRBV9 and TRBJ1-2, with D perhaps TRBD1 (5 bases). V was shortened by 0 bases and J by 2 bases, with 17 bases between the two germline ends. Looked up from germline, CDR1 is SGDLS and CDR2 is YYNGEE. The CDR3 has 17 amino acids. The CDR3 reads CASSVDRYGEGNYGYTF. The CDR3 DNA reads TGTGCCAGCAGCGTAGACCGTTACGGGGAGGGGAACTATGGCTACACCTTC.

The chain combines TRBV19 with TRBJ1-1; D is perhaps TRBD1 (5 bases). The V end was cut by 3 bases, the J end by 5 bases, with 7 bases between. CDR1 LNHDA and CDR2 SQIVND come from the germline V gene (reference sequence). This CDR3 is built from 12 residues. For the CDR3, the DNA is TGTGCCAGTAGTATGGGGCGGACTGAAGCTTTCTTT. Its translation is CASSMGRTEAFF. The full variable domain, in which reference TRBV19 and TRBJ1-1 provide the parts outside the CDR3, is DGGITQSPKYLFRKEGQNVTLSCEQNLNHDAMYWYRQDPGQGLRLIYYSQIVNDFQKGDIAEGYSVSREKKESFPLTVTSAQKNPTAFYLCASSMGRTEAFFGQGTRLTVV.

This rearrangement joins TRBV11-1 to TRBJ2-4; D not resolved. V shed 8 bases and J shed 2 bases, with 19 bases lying between them. From germline, CDR1 is SGHAT and CDR2 FQDESV (reference sequence). This CDR3 spans 16 amino acids. The CDR3 loop is CASGTPRDMTKNIQYF. CDR3 in DNA: TGTGCCAGCGGAACCCCCCGAGACATGACCAAAAACATTCAGTACTTC.

This clonotype occurred many times. The chain employs TRBV7-2 and TRBJ1-1; D remains unclear. This CDR3 is 14 amino acids long. Trimming took off 2 bases at V and 5 bases at J, with 12 bases between the two ends. The V gene's germline CDR1 is SGHTA and CDR2 FQGNSA. CDR3 DNA: TGTGCCAGCAGCTTAATAGGACCGGGGACTGAAGCTTTCTTT. Amino acid sequence: CASSLIGPGTEAFF.

There are many counts of this clonotype. The chain links TRBV6-5 to TRBJ2-7; 10 nucleotides agree with TRBD2. Trimming cost V 0 bases and J 1 base; bases outside gene matches: 6. This CDR3 has 17 amino acids. In germline, CDR1 is MNHEY, CDR2 SVGAGI. CDR3 in amino acids: CASSYSSSSGGSYEQYF. CDR3 nucleotides: TGTGCCAGCAGTTACTCGTCCTCTAGCGGGGGTTCCTACGAGCAGTACTTC.

This clonotype was counted many times. In DNA, the CDR3 is TGTGCCAGCAGCTCAGGGGGGGCAACAGATACGCAGTATTTT. Protein: CASSSGGATDTQYF. The J gene is TRBJ2-3, the V gene TRBV4-2; either TRBD1 or TRBD2 may supply D (7 bases each). The CDR3 is 14 amino acids. V shed 5 bases and J shed 3 bases, with 12 bases lying between them. In germline, CDR1 is LGHNA, CDR2 YNFKEQ.